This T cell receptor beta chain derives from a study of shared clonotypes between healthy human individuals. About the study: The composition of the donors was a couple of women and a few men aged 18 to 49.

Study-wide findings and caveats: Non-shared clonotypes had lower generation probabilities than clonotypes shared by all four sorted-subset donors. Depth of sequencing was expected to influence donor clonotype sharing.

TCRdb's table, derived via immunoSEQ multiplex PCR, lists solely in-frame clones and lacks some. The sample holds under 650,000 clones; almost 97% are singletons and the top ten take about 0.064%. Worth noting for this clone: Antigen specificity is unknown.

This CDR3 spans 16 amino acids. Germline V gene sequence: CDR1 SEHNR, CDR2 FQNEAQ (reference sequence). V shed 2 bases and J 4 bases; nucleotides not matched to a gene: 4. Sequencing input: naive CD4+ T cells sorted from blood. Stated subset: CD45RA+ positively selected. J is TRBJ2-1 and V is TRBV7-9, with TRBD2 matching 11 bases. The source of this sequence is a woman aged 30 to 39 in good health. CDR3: CASSLISSGGYNEQFF. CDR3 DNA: TGTGCCAGCAGCTTAATTTCTAGCGGGGGGTACAATGAGCAGTTCTTC. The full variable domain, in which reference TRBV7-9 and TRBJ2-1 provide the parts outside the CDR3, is DTGVSQNPRHKITKRGQNVTFRCDPISEHNRLYWYRQTLGQGPEFLTYFQNEAQLEKSRLLSDRFSAERPKGSFSTLEIQRTEQGDSAMYLCASSLISSGGYNEQFFGPGTRLTVL.